This TCR beta chain stems from a study of T cell responses to AZD1222 COVID-19 vaccine. Study context: Second doses were pooled across both intervals (about 4 or about 12 weeks). Study-level points and caveats: Spike-specific TCR breadth rose after two AZD1222 doses, and depth rose as well. Donors in the cohort were predominantly white British and more often female, and clonal diversity was possibly underestimated. Baseline seropositivity occurred in only a handful of AZD1222 recipients.

Here immunoSEQ multiplex PCR was the method, and the copy in TCRdb shows in-frame clones only, minus some. The table records 95,000 to 150,000 clones, 85% to 95% of them present only once. Worth noting for this clone: Its antigen is unidentified.

The CDR3 has 13 amino acids. Germline V gives CDR1 SGHVS, CDR2 FNYEAQ. Trimming pared 1 base from V and 11 bases from J, leaving 9 bases between. The sequence was obtained from an adult in good health. This material consisted of peripheral blood, taken on day 0 of AZD1222 vaccination. The V and J genes are TRBV7-6 and TRBJ1-6, with a possible D match to TRBD1 (5 bases). The CDR3 nucleotides read TGTGCCAGCAGCTTAGATGGAGGGGCACCCCTCCACTTT. Protein: CASSLDGGAPLHF.